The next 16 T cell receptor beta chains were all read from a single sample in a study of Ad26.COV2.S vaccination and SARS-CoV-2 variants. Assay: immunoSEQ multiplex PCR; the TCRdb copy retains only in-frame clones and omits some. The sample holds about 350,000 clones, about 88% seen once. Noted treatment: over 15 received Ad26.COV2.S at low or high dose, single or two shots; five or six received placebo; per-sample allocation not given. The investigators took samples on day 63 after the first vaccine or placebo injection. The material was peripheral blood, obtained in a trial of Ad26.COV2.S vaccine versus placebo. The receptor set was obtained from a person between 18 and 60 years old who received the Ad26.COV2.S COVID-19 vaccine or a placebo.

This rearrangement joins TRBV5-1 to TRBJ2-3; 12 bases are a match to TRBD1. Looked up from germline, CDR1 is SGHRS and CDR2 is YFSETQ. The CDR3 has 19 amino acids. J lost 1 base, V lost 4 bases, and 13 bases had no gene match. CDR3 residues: CASSRDGTGTGGGTDTQYF. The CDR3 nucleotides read TGCGCCAGCAGCCGTGACGGGACCGGGACAGGGGGCGGCACAGATACGCAGTATTTT.

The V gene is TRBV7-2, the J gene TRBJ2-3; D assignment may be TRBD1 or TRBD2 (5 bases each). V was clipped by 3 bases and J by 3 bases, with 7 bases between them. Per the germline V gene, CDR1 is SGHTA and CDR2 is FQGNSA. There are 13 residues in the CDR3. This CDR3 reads CASSFGGTDTQYF. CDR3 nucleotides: TGTGCCAGCAGCTTTGGGGGAACAGATACGCAGTATTTT.

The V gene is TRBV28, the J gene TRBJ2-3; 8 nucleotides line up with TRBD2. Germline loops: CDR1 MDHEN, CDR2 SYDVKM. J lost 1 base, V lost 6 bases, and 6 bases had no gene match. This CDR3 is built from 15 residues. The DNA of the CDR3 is TGTGCCAGCAGACCCTGGACTAGCCGCACAGATACGCAGTATTTT. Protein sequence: CASRPWTSRTDTQYF. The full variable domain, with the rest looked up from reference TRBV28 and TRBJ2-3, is DVKVTQSSRYLVKRTGEKVFLECVQDMDHENMFWYRQDPGLGLRLIYFSYDVKMKEKGDIPEGYSVSREKKERFSLILESASTNQTSMYLCASRPWTSRTDTQYFGPGTRLTVL.

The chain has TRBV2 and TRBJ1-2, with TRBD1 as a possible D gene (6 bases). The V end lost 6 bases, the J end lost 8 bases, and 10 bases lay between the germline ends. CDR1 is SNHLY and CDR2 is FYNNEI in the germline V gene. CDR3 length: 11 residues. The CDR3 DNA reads TGTGCCAGCAGCCAGGGGCTGGGCTACACCTTC. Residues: CASSQGLGYTF.

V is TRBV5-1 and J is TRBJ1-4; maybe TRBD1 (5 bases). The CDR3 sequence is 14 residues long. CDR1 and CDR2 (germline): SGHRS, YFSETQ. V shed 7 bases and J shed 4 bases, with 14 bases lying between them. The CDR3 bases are TGCGCCAGCCCGGGGCGGGCGATTAATGAAAAACTGTTTTTT. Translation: CASPGRAINEKLFF.

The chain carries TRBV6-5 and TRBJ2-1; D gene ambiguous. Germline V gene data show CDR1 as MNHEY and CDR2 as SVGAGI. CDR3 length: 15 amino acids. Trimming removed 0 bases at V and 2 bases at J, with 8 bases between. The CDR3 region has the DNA TGTGCCAGCAGTTACTCAGCCAACCCCTACAATGAGCAGTTCTTC. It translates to CASSYSANPYNEQFF.

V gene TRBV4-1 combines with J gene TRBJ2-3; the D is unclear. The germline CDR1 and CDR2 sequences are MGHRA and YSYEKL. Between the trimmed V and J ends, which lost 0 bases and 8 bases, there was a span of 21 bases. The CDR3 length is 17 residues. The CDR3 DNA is TGCGCCAGCAGCCAAGACTCCCTGATTTCTGGGCTCGGTACGCAGTATTTT. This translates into CASSQDSLISGLGTQYF.

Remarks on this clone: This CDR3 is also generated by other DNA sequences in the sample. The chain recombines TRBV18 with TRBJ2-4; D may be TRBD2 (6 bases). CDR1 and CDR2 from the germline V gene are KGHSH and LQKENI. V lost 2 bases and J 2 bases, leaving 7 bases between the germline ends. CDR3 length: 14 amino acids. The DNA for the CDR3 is TGTGCCAGCTCACCAGCGGGGACCAAAAACATTCAGTACTTC. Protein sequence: CASSPAGTKNIQYF.

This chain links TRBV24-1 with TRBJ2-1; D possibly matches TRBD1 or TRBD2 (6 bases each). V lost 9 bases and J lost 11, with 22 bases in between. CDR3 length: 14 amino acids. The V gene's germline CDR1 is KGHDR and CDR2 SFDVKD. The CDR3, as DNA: TGTGCCACCGGCCTTGGGGGGCCTACCCTGCAGCAGTTCTTC. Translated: CATGLGGPTLQQFF.

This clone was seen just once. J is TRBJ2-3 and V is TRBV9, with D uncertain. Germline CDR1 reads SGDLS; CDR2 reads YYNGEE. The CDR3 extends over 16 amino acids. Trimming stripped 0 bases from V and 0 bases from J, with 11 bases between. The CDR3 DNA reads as TGTGCCAGCAGCGTAGTTCCCTTCCTAAGCACAGATACGCAGTATTTT. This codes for CASSVVPFLSTDTQYF. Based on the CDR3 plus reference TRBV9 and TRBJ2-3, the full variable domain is DSGVTQTPKHLITATGQRVTLRCSPRSGDLSVYWYQQSLDQGLQFLIQYYNGEERAKGNILERFSAQQFPDLHSELNLSSLELGDSALYFCASSVVPFLSTDTQYFGPGTRLTVL.

The CDR3 DNA sequence: TGTGCCAGCAGCCAAGGGAAAACACCCTACGAGCAGTACTTC. Encoded protein: CASSQGKTPYEQYF. J is TRBJ2-7 and V is TRBV11-2; D unclear. Trimming took 5 bases from V and 2 from J, leaving 13 bases between them. The CDR3 sequence is 14 residues long. The V gene's germline CDR1 is SGHAT and CDR2 FQNNGV.

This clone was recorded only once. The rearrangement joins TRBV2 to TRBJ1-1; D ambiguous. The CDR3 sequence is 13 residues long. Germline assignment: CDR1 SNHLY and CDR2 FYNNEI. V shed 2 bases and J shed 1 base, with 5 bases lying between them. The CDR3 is CASSEQANTEAFF. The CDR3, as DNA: TGTGCCAGCAGTGAACAGGCGAACACTGAAGCTTTCTTT.

The CDR3 is CASSQISYEQYF. The CDR3 coding sequence is TGTGCCAGCAGCCAAATCTCCTACGAGCAGTACTTC. The V gene is TRBV3-1 (or the pseudogene TRBV3-2), the J gene TRBJ2-7; no reliable D call. Germline CDR1 is LGHDT and CDR2 is YNNKEL (reference sequence). The germline V and J ends were trimmed by 2 bases and 0 bases, with 2 bases remaining between them. This CDR3 is 12 amino acids long.

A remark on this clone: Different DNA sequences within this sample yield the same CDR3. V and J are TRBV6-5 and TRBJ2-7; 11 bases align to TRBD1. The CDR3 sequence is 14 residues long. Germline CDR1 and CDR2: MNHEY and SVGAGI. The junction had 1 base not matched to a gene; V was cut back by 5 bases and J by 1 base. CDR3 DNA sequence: TGTGCCAGCAGTCGGGACAGGGGGTCCTACGAGCAGTACTTC. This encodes CASSRDRGSYEQYF.

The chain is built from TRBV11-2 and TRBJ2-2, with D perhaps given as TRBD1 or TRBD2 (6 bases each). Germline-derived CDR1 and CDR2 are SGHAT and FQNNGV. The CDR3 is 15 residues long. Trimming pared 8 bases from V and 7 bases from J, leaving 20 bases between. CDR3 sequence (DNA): TGTGCCAGCGCCCCGCGAGGGGGGTTAGTCGGGGAGCTGTTTTTT. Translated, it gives CASAPRGGLVGELFF.

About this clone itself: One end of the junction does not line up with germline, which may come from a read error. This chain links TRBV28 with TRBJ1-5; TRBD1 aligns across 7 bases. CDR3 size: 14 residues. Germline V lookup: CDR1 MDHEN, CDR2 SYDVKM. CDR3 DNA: TGTGCCAGCCGTCCTGCGACAGGGATCAGAGAGGGTGGATTT. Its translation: CASRPATGIREGGF.